These T cell receptor beta chains were read from a single sample in a study of blood T cell repertoires in COVID-19. Profiling relied on immunoSEQ multiplex PCR, and the TCRdb table lists in-frame clones only, not all of them. The sample lists 180,000 or so clones; roughly 90% were seen once. The sample was peripheral blood. These receptors originate from a man aged 50 to 60 with acute or convalescent COVID-19. Both conserved end residues are part of each CDR3. A D gene is named only where the DNA matches it firmly. The listing skips clone size in some rows; elsewhere it reads once, few, many or a size class.

j_gene: TRBJ2-5
v_gene: TRBV6-1
d_gene: TRBD2
abundance: NA
CDR3nt: TGTGCCAGCAGTGAATCTTGGTTAGCGGGCCAAGAGACCCAGTACTTC
CDR3aa: CASSESWLAGQETQYF

j_gene: TRBJ2-5
v_gene: TRBV25-1
d_gene: NA
abundance: once
CDR3nt: TGTGCCAGCAGTGCGTATGGCGAGACCCAGTACTTC
CDR3aa: CASSAYGETQYF

j_gene: TRBJ1-3
v_gene: TRBV6-5
d_gene: NA
abundance: NA
CDR3nt: TGTGCCAGCAAGGAGCTTTCGGGAAACACCATATATTTT
CDR3aa: CASKELSGNTIYF

j_gene: TRBJ2-7
v_gene: TRBV11-2
d_gene: TRBD1
abundance: NA
CDR3nt: TGTGCCAGCAGCTCCCTCGGACAGGGGGCTTACGAGCAGTACTTC
CDR3aa: CASSSLGQGAYEQYF

j_gene: TRBJ2-1
v_gene: TRBV18
d_gene: NA
abundance: NA
CDR3nt: TGTGCCAGCTCACCCGGGGTCCTTCACAATGAGCAGTTCTTC
CDR3aa: CASSPGVLHNEQFF

j_gene: TRBJ1-5
v_gene: TRBV5-8
d_gene: NA
abundance: NA
CDR3nt: TGTGCCAGCAGCTTGTTTACCGGTAGCAATCAGCCCCAGCATTTT
CDR3aa: CASSLFTGSNQPQHF

j_gene: TRBJ2-3
v_gene: TRBV5-5
d_gene: TRBD1
abundance: NA
CDR3nt: TGTGCCAGCAGCGGATCCGGGACAGGGACCACAGATACGCAGTATTTT
CDR3aa: CASSGSGTGTTDTQYF

j_gene: TRBJ2-7
v_gene: TRBV7-8
d_gene: TRBD2
abundance: NA
CDR3nt: TGTGCCAGCAGCTCGGACGGACTAGCGGGATACGAGCAGTACTTC
CDR3aa: CASSSDGLAGYEQYF

j_gene: TRBJ2-6
v_gene: TRBV7-8
d_gene: TRBD1
abundance: NA
CDR3nt: TGTGCCAGCAGCGAATCCGGGACAGGAGTTTCTGGGGCCAACGTCCTGACTTTC
CDR3aa: CASSESGTGVSGANVLTF

j_gene: TRBJ2-1
v_gene: TRBV19
d_gene: NA
abundance: once
CDR3nt: TGTGCCAGTAGTGGCAGAGTAGCGACCTACAATGAGCAGTTCTTC
CDR3aa: CASSGRVATYNEQFF

j_gene: TRBJ2-3
v_gene: TRBV9
d_gene: TRBD2
abundance: once
CDR3nt: TGTGCCAGCAGCCTCGGGACTAGCGGGAGGAGAGCAGATACGCAGTATTTT
CDR3aa: CASSLGTSGRRADTQYF

j_gene: TRBJ2-3
v_gene: TRBV27
d_gene: TRBD1
abundance: NA
CDR3nt: TGTGCCAGCAGTTTACGGACAGGGGGCACAGATACGCAGTATTTT
CDR3aa: CASSLRTGGTDTQYF

j_gene: TRBJ2-5
v_gene: TRBV7-8
d_gene: TRBD2
abundance: NA
CDR3nt: TGTGCCAGCAGTGTGGGACTAGCGGGGGCTACGTACCAAGAGACCCAGTACTTC
CDR3aa: CASSVGLAGATYQETQYF

j_gene: TRBJ2-5
v_gene: TRBV6-1
d_gene: NA
abundance: NA
CDR3nt: TGTGCCAGCAGTGAACGGCCGCGGGTAGCGTACACAGGGGAGACCCAGTACTTC
CDR3aa: CASSERPRVAYTGETQYF

j_gene: TRBJ2-1
v_gene: TRBV29-1
d_gene: TRBD2
abundance: once
CDR3nt: TGCAGCGTTGGTGTGGCGGGGGTTTCCAATGAGCAGTTCTTC
CDR3aa: CSVGVAGVSNEQFF

j_gene: TRBJ2-2
v_gene: TRBV19
d_gene: NA
abundance: NA
CDR3nt: TGTGCCAGTAGTATAGATCTATCCGGGGAGCTGTTTTTT
CDR3aa: CASSIDLSGELFF

j_gene: TRBJ1-3
v_gene: TRBV28
d_gene: TRBD1
abundance: NA
CDR3nt: TGTGCCAGCAGCAAGACAGGGGGTATTAGGATCTCTGGAAACACCATATATTTT
CDR3aa: CASSKTGGIRISGNTIYF

j_gene: TRBJ2-1
v_gene: TRBV6-5
d_gene: NA
abundance: once
CDR3nt: TGTGCCAGCAGGGCTAGTAGGGGCCGAGAGCAGTTCTTC
CDR3aa: CASRASRGREQFF

j_gene: TRBJ2-1
v_gene: TRBV7-9
d_gene: TRBD2
abundance: NA
CDR3nt: TGTGCCAGCAGCTTAGGAGCGGGGGACTACAATGAGCAGTTCTTC
CDR3aa: CASSLGAGDYNEQFF